This TCR beta chain came from a study of T cells in Graves' hyperthyroidism and ophthalmopathy. Study conclusions and caveats: The model identified upcoming ophthalmopathy a median approximately six months ahead of onset. In the blood, most expanded thyroid clonotypes above 0.001 appeared as well.

Each diagnosis was grounded in clinical symptoms, serum thyroxine and TRAb, thyroid ultrasound, and orbital computed tomography. CDR1 is SNHLY and CDR2 is FYNNEI in the germline V gene. J was trimmed by 4 bases and V by 5 bases; bases with no gene match: 6. This CDR3 comprises 14 residues. In the case of this clonotype: The target antigen is unknown.

RNA transcripts served as the template for amplifying TCR beta CDR3 regions. The HTBI primer set was used in a first-round RT-PCR of the TCR CDR3. TCRdb called the multiplex PCR reads again in MiXCR, with one record for every CDR3 protein. The table lists a few hundred thousand distinct CDR3 sequences, roughly 50% of them singletons. The sample taken for sequencing was peripheral blood or thyroid tissue (not recorded which). The V and J genes are TRBV2 and TRBJ1-1; 8 bases map to TRBD1. This clonotype was obtained from a woman younger than 35 with Graves' hyperthyroidism. The CDR3 nucleotides are TGTGCCAGCAGTCAGACAGGGGTGGCCACTGAAGCTTTCTTT. Translated: CASSQTGVATEAFF.